The 14 T cell receptor beta chains given below trace back to one sample, sequenced in a study of T-cell memory formation after mild COVID-19. In TCRdb, the 5' RACE reads were re-called with MiXCR into one record per CDR3 protein. The repertoire holds about 400,000 distinct CDR3 sequences, with more than 20% as singletons. The sequenced sample consisted of PBMCs or a T cell subset sorted from them (not recorded which). The receptor source for this set is an adult woman who had mild COVID-19 (a few samples of this study predate the infection). Cell type and time point are not known.

In its sample, this clonotype was seen a few times. The gene calls are TRBV5-1 and TRBJ2-7; weak D call: TRBD2 (6 bases). CDR1 and CDR2 (germline): SGHRS, YFSETQ. Trimming stripped 0 bases from V and 5 bases from J, with 15 bases between. The CDR3 runs to 15 residues. The CDR3 region is CASSLVVGGGNEQYF. CDR3 nucleotide sequence: TGCGCCAGCAGCTTGGTCGTGGGGGGAGGCAACGAGCAGTACTTC. The full variable domain, its missing parts supplied by reference TRBV5-1 and TRBJ2-7, is KAGVTQTPRYLIKTRGQQVTLSCSPISGHRSVSWYQQTPGQGLQFLFEYFSETQRNKGNFPGRFSGRQFSNSRSEMNVSTLELGDSALYLCASSLVVGGGNEQYFGPGTRLTVT.

V and J are TRBV7-3 and TRBJ1-1, with TRBD1 matching 7 bases. Germline assignment: CDR1 SGHTA and CDR2 FQGTGA. The CDR3 covers 15 residues. Trimming took 1 base from V and 6 from J; bases not matched to a gene: 8. The CDR3 protein is CASSLRAGGRSEAFF. DNA of the CDR3: TGTGCCAGCAGCTTAAGGGCAGGGGGTCGTTCTGAAGCTTTCTTT.

V gene TRBV29-1 combines with J gene TRBJ2-7, with a possible D match to TRBD1 (6 bases). Germline CDR1 reads SQVTM; CDR2 reads ANQGSEA. This CDR3 comprises 18 residues. The V end lost 0 bases, the J end lost 0 bases, and 21 bases lay between the germline ends. The CDR3 region has the DNA TGCAGCGTTGAAGATTTGTCGAGGGCAGGGGTCGGCTCCTACGAGCAGTACTTC. It is translated as CSVEDLSRAGVGSYEQYF.

This clonotype has a handful of counts. This chain connects TRBV18 to TRBJ1-1; a possible D gene is TRBD1 (6 bases). Germline CDR1 KGHSH, CDR2 LQKENI. This CDR3 comprises 16 residues. V was cut by 3 bases and J by 4 bases, with 18 bases left in between. The CDR3 nucleotides are TGTGCCAGCTCACCGGCTTCTACAGGGAGGGGCACTGAAGCTTTCTTT. Translation gives CASSPASTGRGTEAFF.

There are many counts of this clonotype. The chain has TRBV5-1 and TRBJ2-5; 8 bases agree with TRBD1. Trimming cost V 6 bases and J 5 bases; bases outside gene matches: 12. The V gene's germline CDR1 is SGHRS and CDR2 YFSETQ. This CDR3 contains 15 residues. The CDR3 DNA reads TGCGCCAGCAATATCGGGACAGGCGGAATCGAGACCCAGTACTTC. Protein: CASNIGTGGIETQYF.

The chain couples TRBV7-9 to TRBJ2-7, with 9 bases that match TRBD1. Trimming removed 5 bases from V and 7 bases from J; junction bases left unmatched: 18. Germline CDR1 reads SEHNR; CDR2 reads FQNEAQ (reference sequence). This CDR3 comprises 17 residues. CDR3 sequence reads: CASSPKWDRATAREQYF. As DNA, the CDR3 is TGTGCCAGCAGCCCAAAGTGGGACAGGGCCACCGCTCGGGAGCAGTACTTC.

This clonotype appeared a single time. The CDR3 coding sequence is TGTGCCAGCAGTGAACTGGGGGGGGGGCCTCCAGAGACCCAGTACTTC. Its translation is CASSELGGGPPETQYF. V is TRBV6-1 and J is TRBJ2-5; possible D gene TRBD2, 7 bases. Germline CDR1 is MNHNS and CDR2 is SASEGT. The CDR3 is made up of 16 amino acids. Trimming removed 2 bases at V and 4 bases at J, with 17 bases between.

This clonotype was picked up a small number of times. The rearrangement joins TRBV10-3 to TRBJ1-6, with D possibly being TRBD1 (6 bases). Germline V gene sequence: CDR1 ENHRY, CDR2 SYGVKD. The CDR3 sequence is 14 residues long. Trimming removed 5 bases from V and 5 bases from J, with 10 bases in between. CDR3 region: CAISRQENNSPLHF. CDR3 sequence (DNA): TGTGCCATCAGTAGACAGGAGAATAATTCACCCCTCCACTTT.

There are a few counts of this clonotype. V gene TRBV5-1 combines with J gene TRBJ2-7; D uncertain. The CDR3 is 13 residues long. V gave up 5 bases and J gave up 2 bases, with 11 bases separating them. CDR1 is SGHRS and CDR2 is YFSETQ in the germline V gene. CDR3 DNA: TGCGCCAGCAGTCGCCACGAAACCTACGAGCAGTACTTC. Translated: CASSRHETYEQYF.

This clonotype was seen a handful of times. The V and J genes are TRBV5-6 and TRBJ2-1; possibly TRBD2 for D (6 bases). The V gene's germline CDR1 is SGHDT and CDR2 YYEEEE. The germline V and J ends were trimmed by 4 bases and 5 bases, with 10 bases remaining between them. This CDR3 is built from 13 residues. In nucleotides, the CDR3 is TGTGCCAGCAGCCAGGGACTCAACAATGAGCAGTTCTTC. Protein product: CASSQGLNNEQFF.

This chain uses TRBV6-2 or TRBV6-3 with TRBJ2-3; D may be TRBD2 (6 bases). Germline V gene data show CDR1 as MNHEY and CDR2 as SVGEGT. The CDR3 runs to 17 residues. V lost 8 bases and J 4 bases, leaving 25 bases between the germline ends. CDR3 nucleotides: TGTGCCAGCCGCTTTGCCGGGCTTCTAGCGAGGGCAGATACGCAGTATTTT. It encodes CASRFAGLLARADTQYF.

This clonotype was picked up many times. CDR3 sequence reads: CASRLETQYF. The DNA of the CDR3 is TGTGCCAGCAGATTAGAGACCCAGTACTTC. J is TRBJ2-5 and V is TRBV6-1; no reliable D call. From germline, CDR1 is MNHNS and CDR2 SASEGT. This CDR3 region has 10 residues. V was trimmed by 6 bases and J by 4 bases, leaving 3 bases between them.

V gene TRBV11-3 combines with J gene TRBJ2-1; D is perhaps TRBD1 (5 bases). Trimming shortened V by 3 bases and J by 7 bases, and 10 bases separated the two germline ends. The CDR3 sequence is 13 residues long. CDR1 and CDR2 from the germline V gene are SGHNT and YENEEA. The CDR3 DNA is TGTGCCAGCAGCTTCAGACAGAGGAATGAGCAGTTCTTC. It yields the protein CASSFRQRNEQFF.

This clonotype was counted only a few times. The J gene is TRBJ1-2, the V gene TRBV2, with 10 bases fitting TRBD1. Germline V gene lookup returns CDR1 SNHLY and CDR2 FYNNEI. The CDR3 has 14 amino acids. Germline trimming cut 6 bases from V and 6 bases from J; bases unmatched to any gene: 7. CDR3 loop: CASRASGQGHGYTF. Written as DNA, the CDR3 is TGTGCCAGCAGAGCCTCGGGACAGGGGCATGGCTACACCTTC.